One and the same sample provided the 27 T cell receptor beta chains below, sequenced in a study of blood T cell repertoires in COVID-19. Some clones are missing from TCRdb's copy, which holds only in-frame ones; the method was immunoSEQ multiplex PCR. The table has around 310,000 clones, nearly 90% seen once. The specimen was peripheral blood. Every receptor here comes from a woman aged 40 to 50 with COVID-19, enrolled during active disease.

This chain uses TRBV9 with TRBJ2-3, with 7 nucleotides matching TRBD1. Germline assignment: CDR1 SGDLS and CDR2 YYNGEE. V lost 4 bases and J lost 0; bases outside the gene matches: 5. The CDR3 has 15 amino acids. The CDR3 loop is CASSLGQSSTDTQYF. As DNA, the CDR3 is TGTGCCAGCAGCTTGGGACAGTCTAGCACAGATACGCAGTATTTT.

The chain recombines TRBV15 with TRBJ2-3; 10 nucleotides align to TRBD1. CDR1 and CDR2 from the germline V gene are LNHNV and YYDKDF (reference sequence). The ends lost 7 bases at V and 3 bases at J; junction bases unmatched: 7. This CDR3 contains 15 residues. CDR3 amino acids: CATTSDRGRTDTQYF. The CDR3 DNA is TGTGCCACCACCTCGGACAGGGGGAGAACAGATACGCAGTATTTT.

The rearrangement uses TRBV5-6 and TRBJ1-1; TRBD1 matches at 7 bases. The germline V gene encodes CDR1 SGHDT and CDR2 YYEEEE. The CDR3 spans 16 residues. The J segment lost 0 bases and the V segment lost 1 base, leaving 6 bases of the junction unmatched. CDR3 nucleotide sequence: TGTGCCAGCAGCTTGTGGGGGACAGTACTGAACACTGAAGCTTTCTTT. Its translation is CASSLWGTVLNTEAFF.

This clone has a single count. This rearrangement joins TRBV7-8 to TRBJ2-7, with a possible D match to TRBD1 (6 bases). This CDR3 comprises 17 residues. Germline-derived CDR1 and CDR2 are SGHVS and FQNEAQ. The ends were cut back, 3 bases at V and 2 bases at J, with 20 bases in the middle. The CDR3 sequence: CASSFTLAQGSPYEQYF. The CDR3 DNA is TGTGCCAGCAGCTTTACCCTCGCACAGGGAAGCCCCTACGAGCAGTACTTC.

The V and J genes are TRBV6-2 or TRBV6-3 and TRBJ1-5; 8 nucleotides agree with TRBD1. In germline, CDR1 is MNHEY, CDR2 SVGEGT. The CDR3 has 16 amino acids. V dropped 0 bases and J dropped 0; count of bases not matched to a gene: 1. The CDR3 sequence is CASSYSTGDSNQPQHF. CDR3 nucleotide sequence: TGTGCCAGCAGTTACTCGACAGGGGATAGCAATCAGCCCCAGCATTTT.

The chain couples TRBV7-8 to TRBJ2-1, with 11 bases matching TRBD2. This CDR3 region has 15 residues. V lost 7 bases to trimming and J lost 7 bases; unmatched junction nucleotides: 9. The germline V gene encodes CDR1 SGHVS and CDR2 FQNEAQ. Written as DNA, the CDR3 is TGTGCCAGCAACTCCGGGACTAGCGGTGATAATGAGCAGTTCTTC. It is translated as CASNSGTSGDNEQFF.

The CDR3 spells CASSSQGARSTGELFF. The CDR3 DNA is TGTGCCAGCAGTTCACAGGGGGCGCGGAGCACCGGGGAGCTGTTTTTT. The rearrangement joins TRBV2 to TRBJ2-2; TRBD1 matches at 9 bases. This CDR3 has 16 amino acids. Germline loops: CDR1 SNHLY, CDR2 FYNNEI. Trimming at V came to 5 bases and at J to 4 bases, leaving 8 bases not matched to a gene.

The rearrangement uses TRBV14 and TRBJ1-1, with D perhaps matching TRBD1 (6 bases). Germline-derived CDR1 and CDR2 are SGHDN and FVKESK. The CDR3 runs 17 residues. Trimming left V 6 bases short and J 4 bases short, with 24 bases between. CDR3 protein: CASSLLIPATGSTEAFF. DNA of the CDR3: TGTGCCAGCAGTCTATTAATCCCCGCCACAGGGTCCACTGAAGCTTTCTTT.

The chain recombines TRBV6-5 with TRBJ2-5, with D possibly TRBD2 on 6 matching bases. The CDR3 has 13 residues. Germline CDR1 MNHEY, CDR2 SVGAGI. V was shortened by 7 bases and J by 7 bases, with 16 bases between the two germline ends. The CDR3 bases are TGTGCCAGCATTTGGTTAGGGGAGGCGACCCAGTACTTC. Protein product: CASIWLGEATQYF.

CDR3 sequence (DNA): TGTGCCAGCCGTCTCCACCCAGGGAGGCGCACTGAAGCTTTCTTT. It yields the protein CASRLHPGRRTEAFF. The chain couples TRBV28 to TRBJ1-1, with D perhaps matching TRBD1 (5 bases). Trimming pared 8 bases from V and 4 bases from J, leaving 20 bases between. The CDR3 has 15 residues. From germline, CDR1 is MDHEN and CDR2 SYDVKM.

The chain has TRBV2 and TRBJ2-5; perhaps TRBD1 as D (5 bases). V was cut by 5 bases and J by 3 bases, with 16 bases left in between. Germline loops: CDR1 SNHLY, CDR2 FYNNEI. The CDR3 spans 15 residues. The CDR3 region is CASSSLGVGEETQYF. For the CDR3, the DNA is TGTGCCAGCAGTAGTCTAGGGGTAGGAGAAGAGACCCAGTACTTC.

V and J are TRBV12-2 and TRBJ1-5. TRBV12-2 is a recognized pseudogene. The CDR3 runs 15 residues. The chain's CDR3 is CASRPGVRAGQPQHF. CDR3 nucleotide sequence: TGTGCAAGTCGCCCGGGGGTAAGGGCAGGTCAGCCCCAGCATTTT.

The gene calls are TRBV5-1 and TRBJ2-5; D might be TRBD2 (5 bases). The CDR3 runs to 16 residues. V was shortened by 1 base and J by 2 bases, with 15 bases between the two germline ends. Germline CDR1 and CDR2: SGHRS and YFSETQ. CDR3 loop: CASSLSVAKLQETQYF. CDR3 DNA: TGCGCCAGCAGCTTGTCGGTAGCGAAACTTCAAGAGACCCAGTACTTC.

This clone was seen once. The V and J genes are TRBV5-4 and TRBJ1-1; D ambiguous. The V end was cut by 4 bases, the J end by 1 base, with 11 bases between. This CDR3 is built from 14 residues. The germline CDR1 and CDR2 sequences are SGHNT and YYREEE (reference sequence). The CDR3 DNA reads as TGTGCCAGCAGCCACGAGGTGAAGAACACTGAAGCTTTCTTT. It specifies CASSHEVKNTEAFF.

The chain uses TRBV9 and TRBJ1-3; possibly TRBD1 for D (6 bases). The length of the CDR3 is 14 residues. The germline V and J ends were trimmed by 1 base and 4 bases, with 9 bases remaining between them. CDR1 is SGDLS, CDR2 YYNGEE, per germline. The CDR3 sequence: CASSVRQEGNTIYF. The CDR3, as DNA: TGTGCCAGCAGCGTAAGACAGGAAGGAAACACCATATATTTT.

The chain joins TRBV7-9 to TRBJ2-7; 9 nucleotides match TRBD1. Germline lookup yields CDR1 SEHNR and CDR2 FQNEAQ (reference sequence). The trim removed 6 bases at V and 2 bases at J, leaving 8 bases unmatched. The CDR3 loop spans 15 amino acids. Written as DNA, the CDR3 is TGTGCCAGCAGTTATCGGACAGGGGACCCCTACGAGCAGTACTTC. Translating gives CASSYRTGDPYEQYF.

V usage is TRBV9 and J usage is TRBJ2-3; 11 nucleotides line up with TRBD2. The germline CDR1 and CDR2 sequences are SGDLS and YYNGEE. The CDR3 is 20 amino acids. V shed 3 bases, J shed 0 bases, and the junction held 15 bases outside the gene matches. The CDR3: CASSAFGTSGRGGSTDTQYF. DNA of the CDR3: TGTGCCAGCAGCGCCTTCGGCACTAGCGGGAGAGGGGGCAGCACAGATACGCAGTATTTT.

The chain combines TRBV27 with TRBJ2-5; 7 bases agree with TRBD1. The trim removed 5 bases at V and 5 bases at J, leaving 5 bases unmatched. The CDR3 extends over 13 amino acids. Germline V lookup: CDR1 MNHEY, CDR2 SMNVEV (reference sequence). This CDR3 reads CASSRDRDETQYF. The CDR3 bases are TGTGCCAGCAGTAGAGACAGGGATGAGACCCAGTACTTC.

The J gene is TRBJ1-5, the V gene TRBV24-1, with 8 bases aligning to TRBD1. Per the germline V gene, CDR1 is KGHDR and CDR2 is SFDVKD. Unmatched junction bases numbered 10, after V lost 9 bases and J lost 1 base. The CDR3 contains 16 residues. CDR3 bases: TGTGCCACCCGGGAAGGACAGGGCAACAGCAATCAGCCCCAGCATTTT. It encodes CATREGQGNSNQPQHF.

In this sample, this clone turned up once. This rearrangement joins TRBV23-1 to TRBJ1-4; weak D call: TRBD1 (6 bases). TRBV23-1 is placed among ORFs of uncertain function. Trimming removed 6 bases from V and 7 bases from J, with 27 bases in between. CDR3 size: 18 residues. In nucleotides, the CDR3 is TGCGCCAGCAGGTGGTCTTTTGTCCACCAGGGGTCCGGTGAAAAACTGTTTTTT. This sequence encodes CASRWSFVHQGSGEKLFF.

On this clone itself: The same CDR3 is also encoded by other DNA sequences in this sample. The chain couples TRBV18 to TRBJ2-5, with TRBD2 matching over 7 bases. Germline V CDR1 and CDR2: KGHSH, LQKENI. CDR3 length equals 12 residues. Trimming took 3 bases from V and 5 from J; bases not matched to a gene: 0. The CDR3 DNA reads TGTGCCAGCTCACCGGGGGGGGAGACCCAGTACTTC. Translation: CASSPGGETQYF.

The chain uses TRBV5-1 and TRBJ1-1, with a tentative D call TRBD1 (6 bases). Germline V CDR1 and CDR2: SGHRS, YFSETQ. This CDR3 region has 16 residues. Trimming removed 0 bases from V and 0 bases from J, with 12 bases in between. This chain's CDR3 is CASSLVGTNLNTEAFF. The CDR3 coding sequence is TGCGCCAGCAGCTTGGTAGGGACAAACTTGAACACTGAAGCTTTCTTT.

The rearrangement uses TRBV7-2 and TRBJ1-2, with a tentative D call TRBD1 (6 bases). Germline V gene sequence: CDR1 SGHTA, CDR2 FQGNSA. The CDR3 extends over 13 amino acids. Trimming removed 5 bases at V and 5 bases at J, with 12 bases between. CDR3: CASSPEDSYGYTF. In DNA form, the CDR3 reads TGTGCCAGCAGCCCTGAGGACAGTTATGGCTACACCTTC.

The chain links TRBV4-3 to TRBJ1-1, with a weak D call TRBD1 (5 bases). The CDR3 is made up of 13 amino acids. Germline V gene lookup returns CDR1 LGHNA and CDR2 YSLEER. The V and J ends lost 1 base and 11 bases respectively, with 14 bases between them. For the CDR3, the DNA is TGCGCCAGCAGCCAAGTAGGAGGGACCGGGGCTTTCTTT. Residues: CASSQVGGTGAFF.

The J gene is TRBJ1-2, the V gene TRBV14; D is ambiguous. V was shortened by 0 bases and J by 3 bases, with 8 bases between the two germline ends. Germline lookup yields CDR1 SGHDN and CDR2 FVKESK. CDR3 size: 14 residues. Here the CDR3 DNA reads TGTGCCAGCAGCCAAGAGCGTGTTCACTATGGCTACACCTTC. This gives the protein CASSQERVHYGYTF.

This chain links TRBV19 with TRBJ2-3; no reliable D call. The V gene's germline CDR1 is LNHDA and CDR2 SQIVND (reference sequence). The CDR3 runs to 12 residues. The V end was cut by 5 bases, the J end by 2 bases, with 5 bases between. CDR3 in amino acids: CASSAYTDTQYF. CDR3 DNA: TGTGCCAGTAGTGCCTACACAGATACGCAGTATTTT.

This rearrangement joins TRBV30 to TRBJ2-3; tentative D call: TRBD2 (5 bases). The CDR3 has 13 residues. CDR1 and CDR2 from the germline V gene are GTSNPN and SVGIG (reference sequence). Trimming left V 0 bases short and J 4 bases short, with 8 bases between. The CDR3 reads CAWSVRGPDTQYF. In DNA form, the CDR3 reads TGTGCCTGGAGTGTACGGGGTCCAGATACGCAGTATTTT.